This T cell receptor beta chain originates from a study of CD8 T cells in ankylosing spondylitis. This CDR3 comprises 14 residues. CDR1 and CDR2 from the germline V gene are DFQATT and SNEGSKA (reference sequence). The V and J ends lost 2 bases and 7 bases, in that order; junction bases with no gene match: 8. Study-level results: Clones tied to disease were said to be significantly enriched in matched ankylosing spondylitis synovial fluid.

This clonotype was detected many times. As yet, its antigen is unknown. TCRdb reprocessed the 5' RACE reads with MiXCR, giving one entry per CDR3 protein. The data show approximately 250,000 distinct CDR3 sequences, under 30% seen once. This TCR derives from a male donor with ankylosing spondylitis or in good health (not recorded which). The genes are TRBV20-1 and TRBJ1-5; 7 positions match TRBD1. The sequenced sample was blood, either unsorted or a sorted T cell fraction (not recorded which). CDR3 loop: CSARKDRLGQPQHF. The CDR3 bases are TGCAGTGCTAGAAAGGACAGGTTGGGGCAGCCCCAGCATTTT.